Listed here are 26 T cell receptor beta chains from one sample, sequenced in a study of post-analysis software for immune sequencing data. Broader study findings: Higher frequency in patients than in controls was seen for five TRBV segments, with TRBV5-6, TRBV5-1 and TRBV20-1 among them.

Their specific antigens are unknown. Unique molecular identifiers tagged the TCR beta cDNA libraries. Each CDR3 protein is one row after TCRdb ran MiXCR on the PCR reads. The sample has 450,000 or so distinct CDR3 sequences, less than 45% seen once. Material for sequencing was blood. These receptors all stem from a girl between 10 and 17 years old with multiple sclerosis.

This clonotype was observed at least ten times. The V gene is TRBV6-1, the J gene TRBJ2-1; D may be TRBD1 (5 bases). Trimming removed 0 bases at V and 8 bases at J, with 14 bases between. Germline values: CDR1 MNHNS, CDR2 SASEGT. This CDR3 spans 15 amino acids. CDR3 DNA: TGTGCCAGCAGTGAAGCGTTAGATCTCAGGGATGAGCAGTTCTTC. Translating it yields CASSEALDLRDEQFF.

V is TRBV7-9 and J is TRBJ2-1; D is possibly TRBD2 (6 bases). CDR1 is SEHNR and CDR2 is FQNEAQ in the germline V gene (reference sequence). Trimming took off 5 bases at V and 9 bases at J, with 11 bases between the two ends. CDR3 length: 12 residues. In nucleotides, the CDR3 is TGTGCCAGCAGCAGACTAGGCGCTGAGCAGTTCTTC. Protein: CASSRLGAEQFF.

Comments on this clonotype: Compared with germline, one end of the junction differs, possibly owing to a read error. This sequence joins TRBV10-3 and TRBJ2-7, with 8 positions matching TRBD2. Per germline, CDR1 ENHRY and CDR2 SYGVKD. The CDR3 length is 16 residues. This CDR3 reads CAVSARLAKISYEQYF. The CDR3 coding sequence is TGTGCCGTCAGTGCCAGACTAGCGAAAATCTCCTACGAGCAGTACTTC.

The sample holds many counts of this clonotype. The rearrangement uses TRBV7-3 and TRBJ2-3; D perhaps matches TRBD2 (6 bases). The germline gives CDR1 SGHTA, CDR2 FQGTGA. Trimming cost V 7 bases and J 3 bases, with 14 bases left between them. The CDR3 has 14 amino acids. CDR3 nucleotides: TGTGCCAGCACCACATCCGGGACTACAGATACGCAGTATTTT. Translating gives CASTTSGTTDTQYF.

The chain combines TRBV30 with TRBJ1-1; no clear D gene. The CDR3 is 12 residues long. Germline V gives CDR1 GTSNPN, CDR2 SVGIG (reference sequence). V dropped 1 base and J dropped 1 base, with 4 bases sitting between them. Written as DNA, the CDR3 is TGTGCCTGGAGTGACACGAACACTGAAGCTTTCTTT. Protein: CAWSDTNTEAFF. Together with reference TRBV30 and TRBJ1-1, the CDR3 gives the full variable domain: SQTIHQWPATLVQPVGSPLSLECTVEGTSNPNLYWYRQAAGRGLQLLFYSVGIGQISSEVPQNLSASRPQDRQFILSSKKLLLSDSGFYLCAWSDTNTEAFFGQGTRLTVV.

This clonotype appeared once. The J gene is TRBJ1-2, the V gene TRBV29-1; 10 nucleotides line up with TRBD1. The CDR3 is 14 residues long. With 6 bases clipped from V and 7 bases from J, the junction kept 11 bases outside the gene matches. From germline, CDR1 is SQVTM and CDR2 ANQGSEA. This CDR3 reads CSVGDRGQKGGYTF. CDR3 DNA sequence: TGCAGCGTCGGCGACAGGGGGCAAAAAGGTGGCTACACCTTC.

This rearrangement joins TRBV28 to TRBJ2-1, with 11 nucleotides matching TRBD2. The junction had 5 bases not matched to a gene; V was cut back by 5 bases and J by 5 bases. The length of the CDR3 is 15 residues. Germline CDR1 and CDR2: MDHEN and SYDVKM. The CDR3, as DNA: TGTGCCAGCAGTCCCGAACTAGCGGGGGACAATGAGCAGTTCTTC. It yields the protein CASSPELAGDNEQFF.

This clonotype has more than one count but fewer than ten. The chain has TRBV29-1 and TRBJ2-5; D unresolved. Trimming removed 5 bases at V and 9 bases at J, with 4 bases between. CDR3 length: 8 residues. CDR1 is SQVTM, CDR2 ANQGSEA, per germline. The CDR3 sequence: CSVSAQYF. The CDR3 nucleotides are TGCAGCGTTTCGGCCCAGTACTTC.

Only a few counts were recorded for this clonotype. The chain employs TRBV4-1 and TRBJ1-2; weak D call: TRBD1 (6 bases). Germline CDR1 reads MGHRA; CDR2 reads YSYEKL. The CDR3 covers 14 residues. Trimming took 1 base from V and 5 from J, leaving 11 bases between them. CDR3 in DNA: TGCGCCAGCAGCCAAGTTGGGACATCATATGGCTACACCTTC. Translated, it gives CASSQVGTSYGYTF.

The chain joins TRBV7-3 to TRBJ2-3; tentatively, D is TRBD1 or TRBD2 (5 bases each). This CDR3 spans 13 amino acids. Germline values: CDR1 SGHTA, CDR2 FQGTGA. V was clipped by 5 bases and J by 1 base, with 7 bases between them. The CDR3 loop is CASSRDGTDTQYF. In DNA, the CDR3 is TGTGCCAGCAGCCGGGACGGCACAGATACGCAGTATTTT.

This clonotype was found a few times. V usage is TRBV20-1 and J usage is TRBJ2-3; 9 positions agree with TRBD2. CDR3 length: 15 residues. The germline V gene encodes CDR1 DFQATT and CDR2 SNEGSKA (reference sequence). The junction had 10 bases not matched to a gene; V was cut back by 6 bases and J by 3 bases. CDR3 in DNA: TGCAGTGCCGTGAGACTAGCGGAGCAGACAGATACGCAGTATTTT. Its protein product is CSAVRLAEQTDTQYF.

A single count supports this clonotype. The chain employs TRBV27 and TRBJ2-4; D may be TRBD1 (6 bases). The V gene lost 8 bases and the J gene lost 14 bases, with 16 bases spanning the gap. Germline V lookup: CDR1 MNHEY, CDR2 SMNVEV (reference sequence). The CDR3 spans 11 residues. The chain's CDR3 is CASRQAAREYF. CDR3 nucleotide sequence: TGTGCCAGCCGACAGGCGGCTAGGGAGTACTTC.

The chain carries TRBV20-1 and TRBJ1-4; D is unresolved. The V end lost 0 bases, the J end lost 4 bases, and 3 bases lay between the germline ends. Looked up from germline, CDR1 is DFQATT and CDR2 is SNEGSKA (reference sequence). The CDR3 has 12 residues. CDR3 protein: CSAREDNEKLFF. For the CDR3, the DNA is TGCAGTGCTAGAGAAGATAATGAAAAACTGTTTTTT.

The chain combines TRBV15 with TRBJ2-5, with D unclear. The DNA end is more similar to TRBJ2-7, so the J call may be wrong. This CDR3 spans 12 amino acids. CDR1 is LNHNV, CDR2 YYDKDF, per germline (reference sequence). The CDR3 spells CATSRGEYEQYF. CDR3 DNA sequence: TGTGCCACCAGCCGTGGAGAATACGAGCAGTACTTC.

The chain carries TRBV7-6 and TRBJ2-7; 9 bases fit TRBD2. The CDR3 consists of 14 residues. J lost 3 bases, V lost 5 bases, and 5 bases had no gene match. Germline lookup yields CDR1 SGHVS and CDR2 FNYEAQ. The CDR3 sequence: CASSARLADYEQYF. The CDR3 DNA is TGTGCCAGCAGCGCCAGACTAGCGGACTACGAGCAGTACTTC.

This clonotype turned up a few times. The CDR3, as DNA: TGTGCCAGCAGCCCGAGGACTAGCGGGTACACAGATACGCAGTATTTT. It codes for CASSPRTSGYTDTQYF. The chain uses TRBV7-2 and TRBJ2-3, with 11 bases matching TRBD2. V lost 5 bases to trimming and J lost 2 bases; unmatched junction nucleotides: 6. CDR1 and CDR2 from the germline V gene are SGHTA and FQGNSA. This CDR3 has 16 amino acids.

The gene calls are TRBV4-1 and TRBJ2-5, with D maybe TRBD1 (6 bases). CDR3 size: 15 residues. CDR1 and CDR2 from the germline V gene are MGHRA and YSYEKL. The V and J ends lost 0 bases and 5 bases respectively, with 13 bases between them. The CDR3 loop reads CASSQDRNRAETQYF. The CDR3 DNA follows: TGCGCCAGCAGCCAAGATAGGAACAGGGCGGAGACCCAGTACTTC.

The chain carries TRBV5-1 and TRBJ1-1, with D tentatively TRBD1 (5 bases). The germline V and J ends were trimmed by 4 bases and 2 bases, with 15 bases remaining between them. CDR3 size: 15 residues. Per the germline V gene, CDR1 is SGHRS and CDR2 is YFSETQ. CDR3 loop: CASSLAGHTNTEAFF. CDR3 coding DNA: TGCGCCAGCAGCCTGGCTGGACACACCAACACTGAAGCTTTCTTT.

V usage is TRBV5-6 and J usage is TRBJ2-1; possible D gene TRBD1, 5 bases. Germline assignment: CDR1 SGHDT and CDR2 YYEEEE. Trimming stripped 0 bases from V and 4 bases from J, with 8 bases between. CDR3 size: 14 residues. CDR3 region: CASSLGQPYNEQFF. The CDR3 DNA is TGTGCCAGCAGCTTGGGACAGCCGTACAATGAGCAGTTCTTC. Using reference TRBV5-6 and TRBJ2-1 for the parts outside the CDR3, the full variable domain is DAGVTQSPTHLIKTRGQQVTLRCSPKSGHDTVSWYQQALGQGPQFIFQYYEEEERQRGNFPDRFSGHQFPNYSSELNVNALLLGDSALYLCASSLGQPYNEQFFGPGTRLTVL.

There are a few counts of this clonotype. The V gene is TRBV29-1, the J gene TRBJ2-1; the match to TRBD2 covers 8 bases. Germline V gives CDR1 SQVTM, CDR2 ANQGSEA. This CDR3 has 14 amino acids. Unmatched junction bases numbered 9, after V lost 7 bases and J lost 4 bases. CDR3 loop: CSARGSGGYNEQFF. CDR3 DNA sequence: TGCAGCGCCCGGGGGAGCGGGGGTTACAATGAGCAGTTCTTC.

The V call is TRBV20-1, the J call TRBJ2-1; 12 bases are a match to TRBD2. The CDR3 has 15 amino acids. V lost 3 bases, J lost 5 bases, and 5 bases stayed unmatched. Germline V gene lookup returns CDR1 DFQATT and CDR2 SNEGSKA (reference sequence). The CDR3 bases are TGCAGTGCTAGGGCGTGGACTAGCGGGGACAATGAGCAGTTCTTC. Translated: CSARAWTSGDNEQFF.

V and J are TRBV28 and TRBJ1-2; D unclear. V was clipped by 7 bases and J by 8 bases, with 17 bases between them. Germline loops: CDR1 MDHEN, CDR2 SYDVKM. The CDR3 is made up of 13 amino acids. CDR3 nucleotide sequence: TGTGCCAGCACCCCCGACCTTAAAGGAGGCTACACCTTC. Translation gives CASTPDLKGGYTF.

This chain connects TRBV3-1 to TRBJ2-1, with TRBD2 matching over 14 bases. V was clipped by 2 bases and J by 4 bases; unmatched bases: 10. This CDR3 comprises 19 residues. Germline values: CDR1 LGHDT, CDR2 YNNKEL (reference sequence). CDR3 in amino acids: CASSQPPGLAGGVYNEQFF. The CDR3, as DNA: TGTGCCAGCAGCCAACCACCAGGACTAGCGGGAGGAGTTTACAATGAGCAGTTCTTC.

On this clonotype: One end of the junction is discordant with germline, which a read error may explain. J is TRBJ2-1 and V is TRBV11-3; 7 bases are a match to TRBD2. This CDR3 is 17 amino acids long. CDR1 SGHNT and CDR2 YENEEA come from the germline V gene. The CDR3 sequence is CASSASGPSGTYNEQFF. CDR3 sequence (DNA): TGTGCTAGCAGCGCAAGTGGTCCTAGCGGTACCTACAATGAGCAGTTCTTC.

This sequence joins TRBV5-1 and TRBJ1-3, with TRBD1 as a possible D gene (6 bases). V lost 2 bases and J 8 bases, leaving 17 bases between the germline ends. CDR3 length: 15 amino acids. Germline CDR1 reads SGHRS; CDR2 reads YFSETQ. CDR3 loop: CASSFGATGEDTIYF. CDR3 coding DNA: TGCGCCAGCAGCTTTGGGGCGACAGGAGAAGACACCATATATTTT.

This clonotype was seen a single time. This chain uses TRBV7-2 with TRBJ2-3; D unresolved. V gave up 3 bases and J gave up 0 bases, with 13 bases separating them. Germline V CDR1 and CDR2: SGHTA, FQGNSA. The CDR3 is 16 amino acids. CDR3 loop: CASSFQGVYSTDTQYF. As DNA, the CDR3 is TGTGCCAGCAGCTTTCAAGGCGTCTATAGCACAGATACGCAGTATTTT. The complete variable domain, with remaining parts taken from reference TRBV7-2 and TRBJ2-3, reads GAGVSQSPSNKVTEKGKDVELRCDPISGHTALYWYRQSLGQGLEFLIYFQGNSAPDKSGLPSDRFSAERTGGSVSTLTIQRTQQEDSAVYLCASSFQGVYSTDTQYFGPGTRLTVL.